This TCR beta chain originates from a study of blood T cell repertoires in COVID-19. Study context: Both acute and convalescent COVID-19 samples were obtained from the United States, Italy and Spain. Sources were T cells, B-cell-depleted T cells, or PBMCs; the material itself was cDNA or gDNA.

Germline CDR1 reads MDHEN; CDR2 reads SYDVKM. The CDR3 extends over 14 amino acids. V was cut by 10 bases and J by 7 bases, with 22 bases left in between. TCRdb keeps only in-frame clones here, not all; method: immunoSEQ multiplex PCR. Of about 230,000 clones detected, more than 75% appear once; the ten largest clones hold 11%. The source of this sequence is a man aged 50-59 years with COVID-19, enrolled during active disease. The chain joins TRBV28 to TRBJ1-2; perhaps TRBD1 as D (6 bases). The sequenced material came from peripheral blood. This CDR3 reads CATNLGGAQRGYTF. The CDR3 nucleotides read TGTGCCACCAACCTTGGGGGGGCGCAGCGTGGCTACACCTTC.